Below, one TCR beta chain is given with its context. V dropped 2 bases and J dropped 1 base, with 8 bases sitting between them. Germline-derived CDR1 and CDR2 are MDHEN and SYDVKM. The CDR3 totals 14 residues. Per the study methods: Estimation of nucleated cell counts was performed using reference gene primer amplification. Profiling relied on immunoSEQ multiplex PCR, and the TCRdb table lists in-frame clones only, not all of them. V, J and clone size derive from that table, while D and trimming were established from the DNA sequence. The table lists some 80,000 clones, 85% to 90% of them singletons. These data originate in a study of blood T cell repertoires in COVID-19. Looking at the study overall: Italy, Spain and the United States were the sources of the convalescent and acute COVID-19 samples. PBMCs, B-cell-depleted T cells, or T cells provided the cDNA or gDNA that made up the material.

Sample: peripheral blood. The chain recombines TRBV28 with TRBJ1-1; D might be TRBD1 (6 bases). The sequence was obtained from a human donor in a cohort sampled during active COVID-19. CDR3 residues: CASSLTGTNTEAFF. The CDR3 DNA follows: TGTGCCAGCAGTTTAACAGGGACGAACACTGAAGCTTTCTTT.